This T cell receptor beta chain was captured in a study of beta chain features in type 1 diabetes. The wider study: Analysis included around 100 million sorted cells drawn from all samples. Overall study results and limits: TCRB CDR3 length was moderately but significantly reduced in all four CD4+ subsets of Type 1 diabetes patients. Whether TCRB rearrangement is influenced by HLA type went unresolved here.

The study reverse transcribed the entire isolated RNA, so it sequenced expressed TCRB transcripts. For naive, central memory and regulatory T cell samples, reads averaged approximately 3.9 million. Measured with immunoSEQ multiplex PCR; TCRdb has only the in-frame clones, and not every one. The table has a few hundred thousand clones, around 26% seen once. In the case of this clone: What it binds is not known.

The source material was central memory CD4+ T cells from blood. This receptor was obtained from a man aged 30 to 45 in good health.

CDR3 coding DNA: TGCGCCAGCAGCTTGGAGGGGGGGCGAGATACGCAGTATTTT. Protein: CASSLEGGRDTQYF. V is TRBV5-1 and J is TRBJ2-3; D might be TRBD2 (7 bases). Per the germline V gene, CDR1 is SGHRS and CDR2 is YFSETQ. The ends were cut back, 0 bases at V and 5 bases at J, with 10 bases in the middle. There are 14 residues in the CDR3.